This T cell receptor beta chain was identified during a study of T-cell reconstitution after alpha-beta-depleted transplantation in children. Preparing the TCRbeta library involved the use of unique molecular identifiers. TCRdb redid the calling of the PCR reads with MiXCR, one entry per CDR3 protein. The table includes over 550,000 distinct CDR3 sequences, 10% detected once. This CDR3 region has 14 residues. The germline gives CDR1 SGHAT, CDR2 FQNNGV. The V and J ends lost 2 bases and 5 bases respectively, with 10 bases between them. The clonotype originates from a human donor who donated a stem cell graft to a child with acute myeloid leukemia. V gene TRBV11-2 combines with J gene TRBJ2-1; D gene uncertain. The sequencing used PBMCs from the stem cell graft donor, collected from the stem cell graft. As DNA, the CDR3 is TGTGCCAGCAGCTTATCGGCTGCAAACAATGAGCAGTTCTTC. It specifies CASSLSAANNEQFF.